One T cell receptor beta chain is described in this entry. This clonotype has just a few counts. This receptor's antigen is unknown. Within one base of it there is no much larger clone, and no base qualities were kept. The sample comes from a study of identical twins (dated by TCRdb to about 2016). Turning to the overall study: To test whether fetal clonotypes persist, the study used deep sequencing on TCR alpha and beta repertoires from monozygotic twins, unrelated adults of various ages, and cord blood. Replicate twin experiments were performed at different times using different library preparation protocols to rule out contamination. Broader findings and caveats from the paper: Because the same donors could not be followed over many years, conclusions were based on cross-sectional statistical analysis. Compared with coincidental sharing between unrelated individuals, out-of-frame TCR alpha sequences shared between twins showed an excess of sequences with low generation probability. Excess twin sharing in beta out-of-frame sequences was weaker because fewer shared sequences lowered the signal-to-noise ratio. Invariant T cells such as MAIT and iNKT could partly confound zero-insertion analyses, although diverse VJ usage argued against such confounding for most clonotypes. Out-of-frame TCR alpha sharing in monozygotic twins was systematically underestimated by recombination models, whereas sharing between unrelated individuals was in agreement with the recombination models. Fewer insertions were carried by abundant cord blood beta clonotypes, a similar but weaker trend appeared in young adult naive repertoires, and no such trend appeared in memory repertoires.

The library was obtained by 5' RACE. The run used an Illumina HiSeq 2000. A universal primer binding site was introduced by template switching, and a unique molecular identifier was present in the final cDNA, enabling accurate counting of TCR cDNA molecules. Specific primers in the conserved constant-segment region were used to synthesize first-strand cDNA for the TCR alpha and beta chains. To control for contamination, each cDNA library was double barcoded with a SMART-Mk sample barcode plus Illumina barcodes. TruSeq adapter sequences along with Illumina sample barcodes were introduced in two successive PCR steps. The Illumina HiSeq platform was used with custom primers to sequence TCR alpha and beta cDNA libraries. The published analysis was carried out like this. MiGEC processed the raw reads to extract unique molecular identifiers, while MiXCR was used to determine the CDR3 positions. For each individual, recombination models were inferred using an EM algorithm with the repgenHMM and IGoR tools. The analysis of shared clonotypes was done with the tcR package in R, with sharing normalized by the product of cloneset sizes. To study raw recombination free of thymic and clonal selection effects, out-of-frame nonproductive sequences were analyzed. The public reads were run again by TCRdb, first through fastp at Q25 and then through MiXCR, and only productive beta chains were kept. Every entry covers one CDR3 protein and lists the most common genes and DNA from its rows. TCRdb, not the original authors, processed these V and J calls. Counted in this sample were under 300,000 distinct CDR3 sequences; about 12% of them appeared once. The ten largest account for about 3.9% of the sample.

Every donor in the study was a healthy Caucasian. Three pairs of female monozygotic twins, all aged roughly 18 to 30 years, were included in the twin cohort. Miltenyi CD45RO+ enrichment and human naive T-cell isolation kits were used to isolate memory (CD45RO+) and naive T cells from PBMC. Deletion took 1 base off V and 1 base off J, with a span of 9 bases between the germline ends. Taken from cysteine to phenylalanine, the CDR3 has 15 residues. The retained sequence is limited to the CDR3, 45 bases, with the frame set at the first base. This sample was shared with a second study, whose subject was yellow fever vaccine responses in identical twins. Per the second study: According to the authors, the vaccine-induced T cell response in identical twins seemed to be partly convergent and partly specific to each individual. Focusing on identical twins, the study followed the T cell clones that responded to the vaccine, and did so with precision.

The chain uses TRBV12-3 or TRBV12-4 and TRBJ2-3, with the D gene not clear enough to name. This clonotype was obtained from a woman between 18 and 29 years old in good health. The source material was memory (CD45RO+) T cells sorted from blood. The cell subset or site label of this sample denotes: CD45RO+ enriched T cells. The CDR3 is CASSLGFGGTDTQYF. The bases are TGTGCCAGCAGTTTAGGTTTTGGCGGCACAGATACGCAGTATTTT.